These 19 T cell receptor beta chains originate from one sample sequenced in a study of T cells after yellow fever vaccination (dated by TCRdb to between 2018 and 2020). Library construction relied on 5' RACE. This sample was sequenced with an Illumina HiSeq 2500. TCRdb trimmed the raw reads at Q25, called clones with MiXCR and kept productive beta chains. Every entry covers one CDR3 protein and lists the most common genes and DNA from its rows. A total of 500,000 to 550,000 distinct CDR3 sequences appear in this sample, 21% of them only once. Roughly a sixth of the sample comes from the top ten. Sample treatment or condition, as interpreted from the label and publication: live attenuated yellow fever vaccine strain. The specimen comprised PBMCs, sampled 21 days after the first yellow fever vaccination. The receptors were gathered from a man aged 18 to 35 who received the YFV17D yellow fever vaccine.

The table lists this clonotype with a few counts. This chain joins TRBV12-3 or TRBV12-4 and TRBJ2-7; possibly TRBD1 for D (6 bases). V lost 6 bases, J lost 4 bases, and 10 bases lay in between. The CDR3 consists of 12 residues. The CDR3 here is CASRTGTYEQYF. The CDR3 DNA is TGTGCCAGCAGAACAGGGACGTACGAGCAGTACTTC.

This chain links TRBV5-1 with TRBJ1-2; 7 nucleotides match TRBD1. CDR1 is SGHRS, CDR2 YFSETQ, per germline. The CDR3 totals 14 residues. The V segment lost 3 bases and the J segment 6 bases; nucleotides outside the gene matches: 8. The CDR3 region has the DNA TGCGCCAGCAGCTCGGAGACAGGGTTCGATGGCTACACCTTC. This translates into CASSSETGFDGYTF.

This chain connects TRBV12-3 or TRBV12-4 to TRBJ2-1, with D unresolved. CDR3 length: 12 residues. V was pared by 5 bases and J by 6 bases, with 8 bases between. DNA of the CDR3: TGTGCCAGCAGTGTGGGGATCAATGAGCAGTTCTTC. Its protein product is CASSVGINEQFF.

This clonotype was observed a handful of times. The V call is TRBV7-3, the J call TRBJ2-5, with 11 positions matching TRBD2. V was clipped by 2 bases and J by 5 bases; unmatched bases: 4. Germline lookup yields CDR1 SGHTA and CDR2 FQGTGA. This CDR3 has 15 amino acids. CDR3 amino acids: CASSLSPSGGETQYF. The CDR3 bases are TGTGCCAGCAGCTTATCCCCTAGCGGGGGGGAGACCCAGTACTTC.

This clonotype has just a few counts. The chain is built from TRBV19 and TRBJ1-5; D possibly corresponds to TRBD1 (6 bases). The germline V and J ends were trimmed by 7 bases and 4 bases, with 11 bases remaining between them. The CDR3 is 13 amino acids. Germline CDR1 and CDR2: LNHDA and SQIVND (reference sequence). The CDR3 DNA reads TGTGCCAGTACCCAGGACAGAAATCAGCCCCAGCATTTT. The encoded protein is CASTQDRNQPQHF.

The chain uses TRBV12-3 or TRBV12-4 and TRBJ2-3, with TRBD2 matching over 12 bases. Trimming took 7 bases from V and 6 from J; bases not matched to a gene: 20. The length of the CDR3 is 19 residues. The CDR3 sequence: CASTPLAGGFWPFMDTQYF. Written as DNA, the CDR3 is TGTGCCAGCACCCCACTAGCGGGGGGTTTCTGGCCCTTTATGGATACGCAGTATTTT.

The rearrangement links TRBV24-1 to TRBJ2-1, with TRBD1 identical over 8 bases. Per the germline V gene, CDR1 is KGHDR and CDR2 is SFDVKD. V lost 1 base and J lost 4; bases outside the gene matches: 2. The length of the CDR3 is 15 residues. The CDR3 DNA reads TGTGCCACCAGTGATTTTGGACAGGGTTACAATGAGCAGTTCTTC. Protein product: CATSDFGQGYNEQFF.

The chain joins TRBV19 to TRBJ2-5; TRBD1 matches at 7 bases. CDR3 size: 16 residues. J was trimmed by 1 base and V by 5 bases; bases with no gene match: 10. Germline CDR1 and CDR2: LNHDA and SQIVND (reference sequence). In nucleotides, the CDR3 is TGTGCCAGTAGTGATAAACAGGGGATCCTCCAAGAGACCCAGTACTTC. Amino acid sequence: CASSDKQGILQETQYF.

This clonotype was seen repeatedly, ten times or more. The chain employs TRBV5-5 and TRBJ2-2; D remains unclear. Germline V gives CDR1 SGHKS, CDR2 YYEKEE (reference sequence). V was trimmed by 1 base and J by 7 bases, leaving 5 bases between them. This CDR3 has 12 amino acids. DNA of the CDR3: TGTGCCAGCAGCTTGTATATCGGGGAGCTGTTTTTT. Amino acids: CASSLYIGELFF.

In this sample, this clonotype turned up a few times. This CDR3 reads CASSVGLSAKNIQYF. In nucleotides, the CDR3 is TGTGCCAGCAGCGTAGGACTCTCGGCCAAAAACATTCAGTACTTC. J is TRBJ2-4 and V is TRBV9; D is unclear. The V end was cut by 0 bases, the J end by 1 base, with 8 bases between. The germline gives CDR1 SGDLS, CDR2 YYNGEE. This CDR3 has 15 residues.

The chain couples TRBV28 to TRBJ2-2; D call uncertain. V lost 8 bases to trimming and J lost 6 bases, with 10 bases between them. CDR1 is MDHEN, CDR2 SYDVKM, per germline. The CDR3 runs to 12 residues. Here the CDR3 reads CASVGLPGELFF. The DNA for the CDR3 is TGTGCCAGCGTGGGGTTGCCCGGGGAGCTGTTTTTT.

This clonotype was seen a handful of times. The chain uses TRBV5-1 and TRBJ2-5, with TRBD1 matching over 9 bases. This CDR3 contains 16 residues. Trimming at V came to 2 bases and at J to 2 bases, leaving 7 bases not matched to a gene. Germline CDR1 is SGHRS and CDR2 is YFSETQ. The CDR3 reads CASSFGTGRRQETQYF. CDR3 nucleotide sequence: TGCGCCAGCAGCTTCGGGACAGGGCGGCGGCAAGAGACCCAGTACTTC.

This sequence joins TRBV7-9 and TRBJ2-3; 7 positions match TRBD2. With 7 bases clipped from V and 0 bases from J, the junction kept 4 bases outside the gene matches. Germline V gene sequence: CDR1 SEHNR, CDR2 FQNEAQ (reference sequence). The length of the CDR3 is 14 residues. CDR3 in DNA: TGTGCCAGCACCCTAGCGGTTAGCACAGATACGCAGTATTTT. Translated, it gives CASTLAVSTDTQYF.

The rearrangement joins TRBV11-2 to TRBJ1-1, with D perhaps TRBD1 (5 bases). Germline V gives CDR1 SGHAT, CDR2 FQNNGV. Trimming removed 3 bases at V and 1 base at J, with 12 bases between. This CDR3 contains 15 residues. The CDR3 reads CASSFAGSRNTEAFF. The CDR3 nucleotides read TGTGCCAGCAGCTTTGCAGGGTCTCGGAACACTGAAGCTTTCTTT. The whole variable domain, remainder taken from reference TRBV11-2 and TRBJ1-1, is EAGVAQSPRYKIIEKRQSVAFWCNPISGHATLYWYQQILGQGPKLLIQFQNNGVVDDSQLPKDRFSAERLKGVDSTLKIQPAKLEDSAVYLCASSFAGSRNTEAFFGQGTRLTVV.

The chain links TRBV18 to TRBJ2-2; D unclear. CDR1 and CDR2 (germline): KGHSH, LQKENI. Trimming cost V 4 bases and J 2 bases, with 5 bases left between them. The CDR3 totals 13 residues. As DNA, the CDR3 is TGTGCCAGCTCACATACTAACACCGGGGAGCTGTTTTTT. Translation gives CASSHTNTGELFF.

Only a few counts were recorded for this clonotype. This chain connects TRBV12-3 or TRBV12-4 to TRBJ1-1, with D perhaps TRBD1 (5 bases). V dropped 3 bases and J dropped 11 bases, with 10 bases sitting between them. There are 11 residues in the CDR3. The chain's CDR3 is CASSFGGTAFF. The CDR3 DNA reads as TGTGCCAGCAGTTTTGGTGGGACGGCTTTCTTT.

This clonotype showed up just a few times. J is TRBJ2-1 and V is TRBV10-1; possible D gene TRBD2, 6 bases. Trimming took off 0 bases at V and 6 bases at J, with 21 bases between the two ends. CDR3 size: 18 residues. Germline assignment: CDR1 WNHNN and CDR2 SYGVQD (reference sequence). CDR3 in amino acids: CASSESSIGGSETNEQFF. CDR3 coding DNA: TGCGCCAGCAGTGAGTCTAGTATTGGGGGGTCCGAAACCAATGAGCAGTTCTTC.

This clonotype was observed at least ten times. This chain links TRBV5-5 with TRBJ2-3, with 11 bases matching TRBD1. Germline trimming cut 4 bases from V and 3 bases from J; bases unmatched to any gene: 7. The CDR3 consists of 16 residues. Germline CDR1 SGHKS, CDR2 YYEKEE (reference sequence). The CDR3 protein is CASSGEGTGGTDTQYF. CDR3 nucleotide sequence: TGTGCCAGCAGCGGGGAGGGGACAGGGGGGACAGATACGCAGTATTTT.

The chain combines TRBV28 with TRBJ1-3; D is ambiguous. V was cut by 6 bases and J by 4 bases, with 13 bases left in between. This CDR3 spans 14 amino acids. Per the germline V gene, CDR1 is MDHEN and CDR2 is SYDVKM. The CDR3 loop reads CASSSGPLGNTIYF. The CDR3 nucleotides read TGTGCCAGCAGCTCGGGTCCCCTCGGAAACACCATATATTTT.